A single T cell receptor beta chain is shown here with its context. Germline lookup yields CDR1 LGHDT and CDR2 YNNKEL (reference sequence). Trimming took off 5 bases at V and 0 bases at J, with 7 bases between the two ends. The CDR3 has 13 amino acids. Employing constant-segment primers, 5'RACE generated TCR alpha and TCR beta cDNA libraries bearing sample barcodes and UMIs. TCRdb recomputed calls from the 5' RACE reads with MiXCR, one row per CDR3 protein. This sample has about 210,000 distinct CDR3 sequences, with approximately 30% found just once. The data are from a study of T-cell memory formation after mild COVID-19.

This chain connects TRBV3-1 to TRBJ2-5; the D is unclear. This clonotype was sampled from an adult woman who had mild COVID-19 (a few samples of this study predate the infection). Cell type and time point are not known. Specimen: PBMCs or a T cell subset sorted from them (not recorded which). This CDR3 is CASSSVHQETQYF. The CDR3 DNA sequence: TGTGCCAGCAGCTCCGTGCACCAAGAGACCCAGTACTTC.